Listed here is a single T cell receptor beta chain. This sample was included in a study of cytomegalovirus exposure and HLA in healthy donors. Primers for the PCR totalled 60 Vbeta and 13 Jbeta. Generated by immunoSEQ multiplex PCR, the TCRdb table keeps only in-frame clones and is missing some. This sample has approximately 100,000 clones; 50% to 70% occur once, and the top ten carry less than 4.5%. The V end lost 3 bases, the J end lost 0 bases, and 13 bases lay between the germline ends. Per germline, CDR1 SEHNR and CDR2 FQNEAQ (reference sequence). CDR3 length: 16 residues. This chain connects TRBV7-9 to TRBJ2-3; D not resolved. This TCR came from a young man in good health and CMV-seropositive. Sequencing used PBMCs. The DNA of the CDR3 is TGTGCCAGCAGCTTGGCAGGCCAACCTAGCACAGATACGCAGTATTTT. Residues: CASSLAGQPSTDTQYF.